The 2 T cell receptor beta chains below come from one sample, sequenced in a study of beta chain features in type 1 diabetes. Overall study results and limits: Researchers report that Type 1 diabetes patients had moderately but significantly shorter TCRB CDR3s across all four CD4+ subsets.

Antigen specificity for these receptors is unknown. The investigators reverse transcribed all of the isolated RNA, so they sequenced expressed TCRB transcripts. Produced via immunoSEQ multiplex PCR; TCRdb's table is partial and in-frame only. The table lists more than 250,000 clones, roughly an eighth of them singletons. The sequencing input was naive CD4+ T cells from blood. The receptors stem from a young man with type 1 diabetes.

The chain links TRBV2 to TRBJ2-7; 7 bases align to TRBD1. This CDR3 contains 15 residues. Trimming cost V 1 base and J 6 bases; bases outside gene matches: 9. Germline V CDR1 and CDR2: SNHLY, FYNNEI. The CDR3 nucleotides read TGTGCCAGCAGTGAAGAGGGGGCAGGGGCTTCCGAGCAGTACTTC. Translated: CASSEEGAGASEQYF.

This chain joins TRBV30 and TRBJ2-2; no firm D call. Trimming took off 0 bases at V and 6 bases at J, with 8 bases between the two ends. Germline V gene lookup returns CDR1 GTSNPN and CDR2 SVGIG (reference sequence). This CDR3 has 13 amino acids. The CDR3 region has the DNA TGTGCCTGGAGTGTACGAGGTTCCGGGGAGCTGTTTTTT. Encoded protein: CAWSVRGSGELFF.